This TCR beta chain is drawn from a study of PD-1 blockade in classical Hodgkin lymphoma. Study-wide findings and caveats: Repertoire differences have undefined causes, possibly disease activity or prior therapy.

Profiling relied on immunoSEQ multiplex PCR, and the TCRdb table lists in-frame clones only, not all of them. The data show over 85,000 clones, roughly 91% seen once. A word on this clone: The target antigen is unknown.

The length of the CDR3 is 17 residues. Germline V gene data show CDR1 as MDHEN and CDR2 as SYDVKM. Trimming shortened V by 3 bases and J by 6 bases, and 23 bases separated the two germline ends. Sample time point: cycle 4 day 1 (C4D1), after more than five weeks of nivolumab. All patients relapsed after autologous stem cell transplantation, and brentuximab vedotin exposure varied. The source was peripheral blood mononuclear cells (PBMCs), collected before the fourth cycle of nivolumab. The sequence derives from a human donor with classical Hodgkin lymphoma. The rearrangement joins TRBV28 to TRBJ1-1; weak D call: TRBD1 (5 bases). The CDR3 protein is CASSFWAPGQGRSEAFF. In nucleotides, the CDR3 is TGTGCCAGCAGTTTTTGGGCCCCGGGGCAGGGACGATCTGAAGCTTTCTTT.